Each of the 5 T cell receptor beta chains below was sequenced from the same sample in a study of blood T cell repertoires in COVID-19. Method: immunoSEQ multiplex PCR; TCRdb's copy keeps in-frame clones and lacks some. The sample includes 300,000 to 350,000 clones, 87% of them seen just once. Material: peripheral blood. The receptors were sampled from a man aged 18 to 29 with active or convalescent COVID-19.

This chain joins TRBV19 and TRBJ1-2; TRBD1 might be the D (6 bases). Trimming took 4 bases from V and 4 from J, leaving 16 bases between them. This CDR3 has 15 residues. Germline V lookup: CDR1 LNHDA, CDR2 SQIVND (reference sequence). CDR3 region: CASSTQGRTIYGYTF. In DNA form, the CDR3 reads TGTGCCAGTAGTACACAGGGACGGACAATCTATGGCTACACCTTC.

This clone appeared once. V gene TRBV18 combines with J gene TRBJ1-1, with TRBD1 matching 12 bases. After removal of 0 bases from V and 6 bases from J, the junction contained 2 bases not matched to a gene. CDR3 length: 15 residues. Germline loops: CDR1 KGHSH, CDR2 LQKENI. In DNA, the CDR3 is TGTGCCAGCTCACCACCGGGACAGGGGGCATCTGAAGCTTTCTTT. Its translation is CASSPPGQGASEAFF.

The chain is built from TRBV13 and TRBJ2-7, with D tentatively TRBD1 (5 bases). V gave up 5 bases and J gave up 3 bases, with 11 bases separating them. This CDR3 is 13 amino acids long. Germline V gene data show CDR1 as PRHDT and CDR2 as FYEKMQ (reference sequence). CDR3 residues: CASSQTTDYEQYF. CDR3 bases: TGTGCCAGCAGCCAAACGACAGACTACGAGCAGTACTTC.

The chain carries TRBV18 and TRBJ2-3; a possible D gene is TRBD1 (6 bases). Trimming left V 4 bases short and J 4 bases short, with 15 bases between. Germline loops: CDR1 KGHSH, CDR2 LQKENI. CDR3 length equals 15 residues. The DNA for the CDR3 is TGTGCCAGCTCACTACTTACGACAGGTTCAGATACGCAGTATTTT. Its translation: CASSLLTTGSDTQYF.

The chain links TRBV5-1 to TRBJ2-1; D remains ambiguous. V was pared by 5 bases and J by 8 bases, with 17 bases between. The length of the CDR3 is 14 residues. The germline gives CDR1 SGHRS, CDR2 YFSETQ. DNA of the CDR3: TGCGCCAGCAGTTCATTCAATGAGATAGATGAGCAGTTCTTC. Translation: CASSSFNEIDEQFF.